What follows are 15 T cell receptor beta chains derived from one specimen sequenced in a study of CD8 T cells in Susac syndrome (dated by TCRdb to between 2018 and 2020). To prepare the library, the immunoSEQ multiplex PCR assay was applied. RNA was extracted using the RNeasy kit, and about 0.45 to 1 ug of the RNA was reverse transcribed with random hexamers. TCRdb reworked the public reads: Q25 trimming with fastp, MiXCR clone assembly, productive beta chains retained. Identical CDR3 protein sequences are pooled into one entry, listed with their most common genes and DNA. This sample is represented by about 120,000 distinct CDR3 sequences; around 94% of them were singletons. In total, the top ten clones hold around 0.27% of the sample. Sequenced material: CD8+ T cells from PBMCs. The receptor source for this set is a human donor with Susac syndrome.

This chain uses TRBV6-2 or TRBV6-3 with TRBJ2-7, with D perhaps assigned TRBD1 or TRBD2 (5 bases each). There are 11 residues in the CDR3. CDR1 and CDR2 (germline): MNHEY, SVGEGT. Trimming stripped 2 bases from V and 12 bases from J, with 11 bases between. This CDR3 reads CASSYPSGTYF. The CDR3 DNA is TGTGCCAGCAGTTACCCGTCCGGGACGTACTTC.

The gene calls are TRBV12-3 or TRBV12-4 and TRBJ2-2; TRBD1 matches 10 bases. This CDR3 contains 13 residues. V trimming: 5 bases; J trimming: 11 bases; junction bases outside the gene matches: 5. DNA for the CDR3: TGTGCCAGCAGTCCGACAGGGGGCTTTGAGCTGTTTTTT. Its translation: CASSPTGGFELFF.

The chain links TRBV18 to TRBJ1-4; no clear D gene. CDR1 and CDR2 from the germline V gene are KGHSH and LQKENI. The CDR3 has 15 residues. Trimming removed 0 bases at V and 4 bases at J, with 9 bases between. CDR3: CASSPPEGGNEKLFF. The DNA for the CDR3 is TGTGCCAGCTCACCACCGGAGGGCGGTAATGAAAAACTGTTTTTT.

This sequence joins TRBV7-9 and TRBJ2-7; TRBD1 agrees at 7 bases. There are 16 residues in the CDR3. Per germline, CDR1 SEHNR and CDR2 FQNEAQ (reference sequence). V was clipped by 5 bases and J by 3 bases; unmatched bases: 13. CDR3 coding DNA: TGTGCCAGCAGCGCGAAGAGGGGGCGCGAGGTCTACGAGCAGTACTTC. Amino acids: CASSAKRGREVYEQYF.

J is TRBJ2-7 and V is TRBV7-9, with a possible D match to TRBD1 (6 bases). Germline values: CDR1 SEHNR, CDR2 FQNEAQ (reference sequence). The CDR3 length is 15 residues. The ends were cut back, 5 bases at V and 6 bases at J, with 20 bases in the middle. CDR3 in amino acids: CASSPRAGRGFEQYF. CDR3 sequence (DNA): TGTGCCAGCAGCCCGAGGGCGGGCAGGGGATTCGAGCAGTACTTC. Full variable domain (outside the CDR3, taken from reference TRBV7-9 and TRBJ2-7): DTGVSQNPRHKITKRGQNVTFRCDPISEHNRLYWYRQTLGQGPEFLTYFQNEAQLEKSRLLSDRFSAERPKGSFSTLEIQRTEQGDSAMYLCASSPRAGRGFEQYFGPGTRLTVT.

The rearrangement joins TRBV7-6 to TRBJ1-2; D is unclear. Looked up from germline, CDR1 is SGHVS and CDR2 is FNYEAQ. This CDR3 is 14 amino acids long. Trimming removed 2 bases at V and 5 bases at J, with 12 bases between. CDR3 in DNA: TGTGCCAGCAGCTTAAACGGGAACCCGTATGGCTACACCTTC. Translation gives CASSLNGNPYGYTF.

The chain is built from TRBV12-3 or TRBV12-4 and TRBJ1-5; D is unresolved. This CDR3 has 15 amino acids. Trimming cost V 6 bases and J 3 bases, with 15 bases left between them. As DNA, the CDR3 is TGTGCCAGCAGAGATTCAAAGGGTTCCAATCAGCCCCAGCATTTT. Its translation is CASRDSKGSNQPQHF.

J is TRBJ2-1 and V is TRBV14, with unresolved D. The V gene's germline CDR1 is SGHDN and CDR2 FVKESK. Between the trimmed V and J ends, which lost 0 bases and 10 bases, there was a span of 10 bases. The CDR3 is 13 amino acids. The DNA for the CDR3 is TGTGCCAGCAGCCAAGACAGCTTGGCGGAGCAGTTCTTC. It encodes CASSQDSLAEQFF.

DNA of the CDR3: TGTGCCAGCAGCGTAGGTAGCGCCGGGGAGCTGTTTTTT. It is translated as CASSVGSAGELFF. This chain connects TRBV9 to TRBJ2-2; a weak D match, TRBD2 (5 bases). V was shortened by 0 bases and J by 6 bases, with 6 bases between the two germline ends. The CDR3 contains 13 residues. The germline CDR1 and CDR2 sequences are SGDLS and YYNGEE.

The chain links TRBV5-6 to TRBJ2-5, with 7 positions matching TRBD2. J lost 5 bases, V lost 4 bases, and 8 bases had no gene match. The CDR3 is 14 residues long. CDR1 is SGHDT, CDR2 YYEEEE, per germline. DNA for the CDR3: TGTGCCAGCAGCACGACTAGCCGTTGGGAGACCCAGTACTTC. Translating it yields CASSTTSRWETQYF.

The chain is built from TRBV5-1 and TRBJ2-1; TRBD2 is a possible D gene (6 bases). From germline, CDR1 is SGHRS and CDR2 YFSETQ. Trimming shortened V by 5 bases and J by 4 bases, and 16 bases separated the two germline ends. CDR3 length equals 15 residues. The CDR3 spells CASSVTGTQYNEQFF. In nucleotides, the CDR3 is TGCGCCAGCAGTGTGACCGGGACTCAGTACAATGAGCAGTTCTTC. The complete variable domain, with remaining parts taken from reference TRBV5-1 and TRBJ2-1, reads KAGVTQTPRYLIKTRGQQVTLSCSPISGHRSVSWYQQTPGQGLQFLFEYFSETQRNKGNFPGRFSGRQFSNSRSEMNVSTLELGDSALYLCASSVTGTQYNEQFFGPGTRLTVL.

This chain joins TRBV29-1 and TRBJ1-1; 9 bases agree with TRBD1. Germline lookup yields CDR1 SQVTM and CDR2 ANQGSEA. Losses at the gene ends were 7 bases for V and 3 bases for J; bases not matched to a gene: 15. The CDR3 has 16 residues. The CDR3 DNA is TGCAGCGCCGCACTAGACAGGGGGTTTTCCTACACTGAAGCTTTCTTT. Translating it yields CSAALDRGFSYTEAFF. Complete variable domain (other parts from reference TRBV29-1 and TRBJ1-1): SAVISQKPSRDICQRGTSLTIQCQVDSQVTMMFWYRQQPGQSLTLIATANQGSEATYESGFVIDKFPISRPNLTFSTLTVSNMSPEDSSIYLCSAALDRGFSYTEAFFGQGTRLTVV.

The CDR3 DNA follows: TGTGCCAGCAGTCAGGGACAGCCTAATCAGCCCCAGCATTTT. Its protein is CASSQGQPNQPQHF. The chain is built from TRBV13 and TRBJ1-5; TRBD1 aligns across 7 bases. Trimming took 6 bases from V and 4 from J; bases not matched to a gene: 6. Germline V gene sequence: CDR1 PRHDT, CDR2 FYEKMQ (reference sequence). The CDR3 totals 14 residues.

The chain employs TRBV12-3 or TRBV12-4 and TRBJ2-3, with D maybe TRBD2 (5 bases). The ends were cut back, 6 bases at V and 1 base at J, with 11 bases in the middle. The CDR3 has 14 residues. DNA of the CDR3: TGTGCCAGCAGGGGAGAAGGTCGCACAGATACGCAGTATTTT. Its protein product is CASRGEGRTDTQYF.

This clonotype came up once. V and J are TRBV29-1 and TRBJ1-4, with D perhaps TRBD1 (6 bases). This CDR3 region has 13 residues. With 6 bases removed from V and 7 bases from J, the gap between germline ends came to 15 bases. Germline lookup yields CDR1 SQVTM and CDR2 ANQGSEA. CDR3 nucleotide sequence: TGCAGCGTGCTACAGGGCGGGATTGAAAAACTGTTTTTT. It translates to CSVLQGGIEKLFF.